These 21 T cell receptor beta chains share one sample of origin, sequenced in a study of blood T cell repertoires in COVID-19. Here immunoSEQ multiplex PCR was the method, and the copy in TCRdb shows in-frame clones only, minus some. The top ten clones hold less than 2% of a sample with around 180,000 clones, 83% of them seen once. Input material: peripheral blood. The receptors were gathered from a human donor in a cohort sampled during active COVID-19.

This chain links TRBV18 with TRBJ1-1; D not resolved. Looked up from germline, CDR1 is KGHSH and CDR2 is LQKENI. CDR3 size: 15 residues. V was shortened by 6 bases and J by 1 base, with 15 bases between the two germline ends. The CDR3 loop reads CASSKEGLRNTEAFF. In DNA form, the CDR3 reads TGTGCCAGCTCCAAGGAGGGCTTACGGAACACTGAAGCTTTCTTT.

As regards this clone: This specimen includes other DNA sequences encoding the same CDR3. The chain employs TRBV3-1 (or the pseudogene TRBV3-2) and TRBJ1-2, with no clear D. Between the trimmed V and J ends, which lost 1 base and 4 bases, there was a span of 13 bases. The CDR3 is 15 amino acids. CDR1 is LGHDT and CDR2 is YNNKEL in the germline V gene (reference sequence). CDR3 in DNA: TGTGCCAGCAGCCAAGGAGCACGGGTCCTCTATGGCTACACCTTC. Residues: CASSQGARVLYGYTF.

J is TRBJ1-2 and V is TRBV6-6; perhaps TRBD1 as D (6 bases). The germline gives CDR1 MNHNY, CDR2 SVGAGI (reference sequence). The CDR3 has 12 amino acids. The ends were cut back, 4 bases at V and 8 bases at J, with 11 bases in the middle. The CDR3 nucleotides read TGTGCCAGCAGTTCGCAGGGACAAGGCTACACCTTC. It translates to CASSSQGQGYTF.

The chain couples TRBV7-8 to TRBJ1-2; possible D gene TRBD1, 5 bases. V gave up 1 base and J gave up 4 bases, with 16 bases separating them. Germline V gene data show CDR1 as SGHVS and CDR2 as FQNEAQ. The CDR3 sequence is 16 residues long. CDR3 in DNA: TGTGCCAGCAGCTTAGGGGGCGGGGACTTCGGCTATGGCTACACCTTC. Amino acids: CASSLGGGDFGYGYTF.

A single count supports this clone. This chain joins TRBV5-1 and TRBJ2-7; a weak D match, TRBD1 (5 bases). Deletions cut 5 bases from V and 1 base from J, with 10 bases between. The germline gives CDR1 SGHRS, CDR2 YFSETQ. CDR3 length equals 13 residues. The CDR3: CASSTGFSYEQYF. CDR3 bases: TGCGCCAGCAGTACAGGTTTTTCCTACGAGCAGTACTTC. Full variable domain (outside the CDR3, taken from reference TRBV5-1 and TRBJ2-7): KAGVTQTPRYLIKTRGQQVTLSCSPISGHRSVSWYQQTPGQGLQFLFEYFSETQRNKGNFPGRFSGRQFSNSRSEMNVSTLELGDSALYLCASSTGFSYEQYFGPGTRLTVT.

The gene calls are TRBV5-1 and TRBJ2-1; 13 positions agree with TRBD2. Looked up from germline, CDR1 is SGHRS and CDR2 is YFSETQ. This CDR3 region has 16 residues. Germline trimming cut 4 bases from V and 4 bases from J; bases unmatched to any gene: 5. The CDR3 DNA sequence: TGCGCCAGCAGCCAGGGACTAGCGGGGTGGTACAATGAGCAGTTCTTC. Protein product: CASSQGLAGWYNEQFF.

The chain recombines TRBV5-1 with TRBJ2-7; TRBD2 is a possible D gene (6 bases). The CDR3 contains 16 residues. With 0 bases removed from V and 6 bases from J, the gap between germline ends came to 19 bases. Germline loops: CDR1 SGHRS, CDR2 YFSETQ. For the CDR3, the DNA is TGCGCCAGCAGCTTGGCCTCGGGAGAGGTAGTTCGCGAGCAGTACTTC. Its translation is CASSLASGEVVREQYF.

The rearrangement links TRBV9 to TRBJ2-3, with 8 nucleotides matching TRBD1. The length of the CDR3 is 15 residues. J was trimmed by 1 base and V by 0 bases; bases with no gene match: 1. CDR1 and CDR2 (germline): SGDLS, YYNGEE. The CDR3 nucleotides read TGTGCCAGCAGCGTAGACAGGGGGGGCACAGATACGCAGTATTTT. Its translation is CASSVDRGGTDTQYF.

The chain joins TRBV4-2 to TRBJ1-5, with D perhaps TRBD1 (5 bases). Trimming pared 3 bases from V and 7 bases from J, leaving 19 bases between. This CDR3 contains 16 residues. Germline V gene sequence: CDR1 LGHNA, CDR2 YNFKEQ. The CDR3 loop reads CASSQTGAAGRQPQHF. The CDR3 DNA follows: TGTGCCAGCAGCCAGACCGGGGCGGCAGGGAGGCAGCCCCAGCATTTT.

A note on this clone: One junction end does not reproduce the germline sequence, and a read error may be involved. The chain recombines TRBV4-1 with TRBJ1-2, with D perhaps matching TRBD1 (6 bases). Germline V gene lookup returns CDR1 MGHRA and CDR2 YSYEKL. The CDR3 is 11 residues long. The CDR3 loop reads CASRNSGTSDF. The CDR3 nucleotides are TGCGCCAGCAGGAACTCCGGGACAAGTGATTTC.

The chain carries TRBV7-3 and TRBJ2-7; 8 bases align to TRBD2. V trimming: 5 bases; J trimming: 3 bases; junction bases outside the gene matches: 9. The CDR3 runs to 15 residues. CDR1 SGHTA and CDR2 FQGTGA come from the germline V gene. This CDR3 reads CASSLGGEMVYEQYF. The CDR3 DNA follows: TGTGCCAGCAGCCTCGGGGGGGAAATGGTCTACGAGCAGTACTTC.

This rearrangement joins TRBV7-3 to TRBJ2-2, with a tentative D call TRBD1 (5 bases). CDR3 size: 14 residues. Per germline, CDR1 SGHTA and CDR2 FQGTGA. V lost 7 bases to trimming and J lost 6 bases, with 15 bases between them. The CDR3 loop reads CASIPGPGPGELFF. The CDR3 DNA reads as TGTGCCAGCATCCCAGGCCCAGGGCCCGGGGAGCTGTTTTTT.

This clone was seen a handful of times. The chain carries TRBV7-9 and TRBJ2-7; 7 bases line up with TRBD1. This CDR3 comprises 12 residues. In germline, CDR1 is SEHNR, CDR2 FQNEAQ (reference sequence). With 10 bases clipped from V and 0 bases from J, the junction kept 3 bases outside the gene matches. CDR3 sequence: CATGQSSYEQYF. For the CDR3, the DNA is TGTGCCACGGGACAGAGCTCCTACGAGCAGTACTTC.

J is TRBJ2-7 and V is TRBV2; tentative D call: TRBD2 (5 bases). The V end was cut by 6 bases, the J end by 6 bases, with 12 bases between. The CDR3 has 12 amino acids. Germline lookup yields CDR1 SNHLY and CDR2 FYNNEI. CDR3 coding DNA: TGTGCCAGCAGCTCGGACTTCGCCGAGCAGTACTTC. It specifies CASSSDFAEQYF.

There are a few counts of this clone. The chain couples TRBV5-4 to TRBJ1-4; 7 nucleotides align to TRBD1. CDR1 is SGHNT, CDR2 YYREEE, per germline (reference sequence). The CDR3 is 14 residues long. Unmatched junction bases numbered 11, after V lost 3 bases and J lost 12 bases. CDR3 bases: TGTGCCAGCAGCTCCCAGGGGGAAGGGTATGAACTGTTTTTT. Amino acids: CASSSQGEGYELFF.

The chain combines TRBV27 with TRBJ2-7, with D possibly matching TRBD2 (6 bases). V lost 6 bases and J lost 1, with 13 bases in between. The CDR3 is 14 residues long. From germline, CDR1 is MNHEY and CDR2 SMNVEV (reference sequence). CDR3 sequence: CASSRERGSYEQYF. Written as DNA, the CDR3 is TGTGCCAGCAGCCGGGAGAGAGGGTCCTACGAGCAGTACTTC.

The chain couples TRBV6-5 to TRBJ1-1, with a possible D match to TRBD1 (5 bases). V lost 6 bases, J lost 1 base, and 12 bases lay in between. CDR3 length: 14 amino acids. Germline CDR1 and CDR2: MNHEY and SVGAGI. DNA of the CDR3: TGTGCCAGCAGGGAGGGACGCCCGAACACTGAAGCTTTCTTT. The encoded protein is CASREGRPNTEAFF.

The CDR3 spells CASSTLAGDGQFF. The DNA of the CDR3 is TGTGCCAGTAGTACCCTAGCGGGAGACGGGCAGTTCTTC. The V gene is TRBV19, the J gene TRBJ2-1; 10 nucleotides align to TRBD2. Germline CDR1 is LNHDA and CDR2 is SQIVND (reference sequence). With 4 bases clipped from V and 12 bases from J, the junction kept 6 bases outside the gene matches. CDR3 size: 13 residues.

The rearrangement uses TRBV29-1 and TRBJ2-7; 7 bases line up with TRBD1. The CDR3 has 14 amino acids. V was clipped by 4 bases and J by 0 bases; unmatched bases: 6. Germline V CDR1 and CDR2: SQVTM, ANQGSEA. Written as DNA, the CDR3 is TGCAGCGTTGCTCCCCGACAGGGCTCCTACGAGCAGTACTTC. Its protein product is CSVAPRQGSYEQYF.

The chain joins TRBV28 to TRBJ2-7, with 11 bases aligning to TRBD2. The junction had 3 bases not matched to a gene; V was cut back by 5 bases and J by 0 bases. The CDR3 consists of 15 residues. Germline V gene data show CDR1 as MDHEN and CDR2 as SYDVKM. This CDR3 reads CASSPSGRISYEQYF. The CDR3, as DNA: TGTGCCAGCAGTCCTAGCGGGAGGATCTCCTACGAGCAGTACTTC.

V gene TRBV27 combines with J gene TRBJ2-7; D uncertain. V lost 5 bases and J lost 2, with 10 bases in between. The CDR3 extends over 13 amino acids. CDR1 MNHEY and CDR2 SMNVEV come from the germline V gene (reference sequence). CDR3 in amino acids: CASSPRSAYEQYF. CDR3 sequence (DNA): TGTGCCAGCAGTCCTCGCTCGGCCTACGAGCAGTACTTC.